This T cell receptor (beta chain) was documented in a study of T cell changes during pregnancy in multiple sclerosis. Method: immunoSEQ multiplex PCR; TCRdb's copy keeps in-frame clones and lacks some. Seen here are some 64,000 clones, just over 90% observed once, and the top ten hold more than 1.1%. CDR1 SGDLS and CDR2 YYNGEE come from the germline V gene. This CDR3 has 15 residues. V lost 3 bases and J lost 8; bases outside the gene matches: 7. This receptor was taken from a female donor with multiple sclerosis, enrolled in a pregnancy study. The rearrangement uses TRBV9 and TRBJ1-4; 10 nucleotides line up with TRBD1. Material: peripheral blood, obtained after pregnancy. CDR3: CASSAETGGGEKLFF. The CDR3 nucleotides read TGTGCCAGCAGCGCAGAGACAGGGGGCGGGGAAAAACTGTTTTTT.